These T cell receptor beta chains were read from a single sample in a study of blood T cell repertoires in COVID-19. Only in-frame clones appear in the TCRdb table, and some are missing; sequencing was by immunoSEQ multiplex PCR. Here the sample spans approximately 94,000 clones, 70% to 80% being singletons. Sample: peripheral blood. Receptor source: a man aged 65 to 85 with active or convalescent COVID-19. The CDR3 runs from the conserved cysteine through the conserved F or W. The order of the fields is D gene, J gene, clone size, V gene, CDR3 protein, CDR3 DNA. The D gene is left open where the match is weak. Size tells how often a clone was seen (once, few, many) or the class of an expanded clone, and some rows leave it out.

>TRBD1|TRBJ1-6|.|TRBV7-2
CASSLDRTYNSPLHF
TGTGCCAGCAGTTTGGACAGGACTTATAATTCACCCCTCCACTTT
>.|TRBJ1-1|once|TRBV9
CASGPGSRMNTEAFF
TGTGCCAGCGGCCCCGGGAGCCGCATGAACACTGAAGCTTTCTTT
>.|TRBJ1-4|.|TRBV9
CASSVGGSRREKLFF
TGTGCCAGCAGCGTAGGTGGTTCACGGCGGGAAAAACTGTTTTTT
>.|TRBJ2-2|.|TRBV19
CASSIEGLATSTGELFF
TGTGCCAGTAGTATAGAGGGACTGGCCACCTCTACCGGGGAGCTGTTTTTT
>TRBD1|TRBJ2-5|.|TRBV18
CASSVMQVRDSLQETQYF
TGTGCCAGCTCCGTCATGCAAGTTCGGGACAGCTTACAAGAGACCCAGTACTTC
>.|TRBJ2-1|.|TRBV5-4
CASSTTGNEQFF
TGTGCCAGCAGCACTACAGGGAATGAGCAGTTCTTC
>TRBD1|TRBJ2-3|.|TRBV30
CAWRGQTSTDTQYF
TGTGCCTGGAGGGGACAGACTAGCACAGATACGCAGTATTTT
>TRBD1|TRBJ1-6|.|TRBV20-1
CSASIGQGASPLHF
TGCAGTGCTAGTATCGGACAGGGAGCATCACCCCTCCACTTT
>.|TRBJ1-5|.|TRBV18
CASRGNNQPQHF
TGTGCCAGCCGGGGGAACAATCAGCCCCAGCATTTT
>.|TRBJ1-4|.|TRBV6-5
CASSLGGPANEKLFF
TGTGCCAGCAGCTTGGGGGGGCCGGCTAATGAAAAACTGTTTTTT